Listed below are T cell receptor beta chains from one sample, sequenced in a study of circulating and synovial CD4+ cells in juvenile arthritis. Repertoires were generated with immunoSEQ multiplex PCR, while TCRdb's copy carries only in-frame clones and drops some. The sample has fewer than 35,000 clones; around 95% are singletons. Input material: CD4+ T cells from blood. These receptors all stem from a human donor with juvenile idiopathic arthritis. The CDR3 runs from the conserved cysteine through the conserved F or W. Fields, in order: J gene, V gene, D gene, clone size, CDR3 length, CDR3 DNA, CDR3 protein. D genes are given only for firm matches. Clone size, where shown, is once, few, many, or a class for clones that have expanded.

J: TRBJ2-7
V: TRBV5-1
D: TRBD1
size: .
length: 14
DNA: TGCGCCAGCAGCTTGGGGGCAGGGGGCTACGAGCAGTACTTC
CDR3: CASSLGAGGYEQYF

J: TRBJ1-2
V: TRBV5-1
D: TRBD1
size: .
length: 14
DNA: TGCGCCAGCAGCCGAGACAGGGATCTCTATGGCTACACCTTC
CDR3: CASSRDRDLYGYTF

J: TRBJ2-3
V: TRBV6-4
D: TRBD2
size: .
length: 15
DNA: TGTGCCAGCAGTGACCCAGCGGGGGGCCTAGGTACGCAGTATTTT
CDR3: CASSDPAGGLGTQYF

J: TRBJ1-2
V: TRBV14
D: .
size: .
length: 15
DNA: TGTGCCAGCAGCCCATTGGACCGGGGGGCCTATGGCTACACCTTC
CDR3: CASSPLDRGAYGYTF

J: TRBJ2-2
V: TRBV6-6
D: TRBD1
size: once
length: 16
DNA: TGTGCCAGCAGTTCCCAGACAGGGGCTAGCACCGGGGAGCTGTTTTTT
CDR3: CASSSQTGASTGELFF

J: TRBJ1-1
V: TRBV18
D: TRBD1
size: .
length: 15
DNA: TGTGCCAGCTCACGCCAGACAGGGGTGAACACTGAAGCTTTCTTT
CDR3: CASSRQTGVNTEAFF

J: TRBJ1-1
V: TRBV30
D: .
size: .
length: 15
DNA: TGTGCCTGGAGTGTACGGAGGGATTTGAACACTGAAGCTTTCTTT
CDR3: CAWSVRRDLNTEAFF

J: TRBJ2-7
V: TRBV11-3
D: TRBD1
size: .
length: 15
DNA: TGTGCCAGCAGCCCCAGAGGACAGGGAGTCTACGAGCAGTACTTC
CDR3: CASSPRGQGVYEQYF

J: TRBJ2-2
V: TRBV4-2
D: .
size: .
length: 16
DNA: TGTGCCAGCAGCCAAGAAGGACTTACGAACACCGGGGAGCTGTTTTTT
CDR3: CASSQEGLTNTGELFF

J: TRBJ1-1
V: TRBV5-1
D: .
size: .
length: 13
DNA: TGCGCCAGCACCACGGGGGGGAACACTGAAGCTTTCTTT
CDR3: CASTTGGNTEAFF

J: TRBJ1-2
V: TRBV5-1
D: .
size: .
length: 15
DNA: TGCGCCAGCAGCTTGGAGGGGGATGGGGGCTATGGCTACACCTTC
CDR3: CASSLEGDGGYGYTF

J: TRBJ1-3
V: TRBV5-1
D: TRBD1
size: .
length: 14
DNA: TGCGCCAGCAGGTCCGGGACAGGGGGAAACACCATATATTTT
CDR3: CASRSGTGGNTIYF

J: TRBJ1-5
V: TRBV28
D: TRBD1
size: .
length: 16
DNA: TGTGCCAGCAGTTTAGGTGTTGGGACAGTACCCCAGCCCCAGCATTTT
CDR3: CASSLGVGTVPQPQHF

J: TRBJ2-3
V: TRBV5-4
D: .
size: .
length: 15
DNA: TGTGCCAGCAGCTTGGGGACACGAGGCACAGATACGCAGTATTTT
CDR3: CASSLGTRGTDTQYF

J: TRBJ1-2
V: TRBV7-8
D: .
size: .
length: 14
DNA: TGTGCCAGCAGCTCCGTCGGAGTTAACTATGGCTACACCTTC
CDR3: CASSSVGVNYGYTF

J: TRBJ2-7
V: TRBV2
D: .
size: .
length: 14
DNA: TGTGCCAGCAGATCGGGGGGCGATTCCTACGAGCAGTACTTC
CDR3: CASRSGGDSYEQYF

J: TRBJ2-7
V: TRBV28
D: .
size: .
length: 15
DNA: TGTGCCAGCAGGCGGGGTGGGGGTATATCCTACGAGCAGTACTTC
CDR3: CASRRGGGISYEQYF

J: TRBJ2-7
V: TRBV5-1
D: .
size: .
length: 15
DNA: TGCGCCAGCAGCCTACTAACGGCGGGGATCTACGAGCAGTACTTC
CDR3: CASSLLTAGIYEQYF

J: TRBJ2-3
V: TRBV6-6
D: TRBD2
size: once
length: 16
DNA: TGTGCCAGCAGTTACGGACTAGCGGCTAGCACAGATACGCAGTATTTT
CDR3: CASSYGLAASTDTQYF

J: TRBJ2-3
V: TRBV5-5
D: TRBD2
size: .
length: 15
DNA: TGTGCCAGCAGCCCCCTCGGGGGGTCCACAGATACGCAGTATTTT
CDR3: CASSPLGGSTDTQYF

J: TRBJ1-5
V: TRBV2
D: .
size: .
length: 17
DNA: TGTGCCAGCAGTGTACAGGAATCTCATCGGGGGAATCAGCCCCAGCATTTT
CDR3: CASSVQESHRGNQPQHF

J: TRBJ1-3
V: TRBV30
D: .
size: .
length: 16
DNA: TGTGCCTGGAGTACCCGCACAGGGTATGCTGGAAACACCATATATTTT
CDR3: CAWSTRTGYAGNTIYF

J: TRBJ1-2
V: TRBV7-2
D: .
size: .
length: 13
DNA: TGTGCCAGCAGCTTAAATAGTGAATATGGCTACACCTTC
CDR3: CASSLNSEYGYTF

J: TRBJ2-2
V: TRBV30
D: TRBD2
size: .
length: 15
DNA: TGTGCCTGGCATGGACTAGCGGGAATTGCCGGGGAGCTGTTTTTT
CDR3: CAWHGLAGIAGELFF

J: TRBJ1-1
V: TRBV18
D: .
size: .
length: 14
DNA: TGTGCCAGCTCGGTCAACAGGGTCGGCACTGAAGCTTTCTTT
CDR3: CASSVNRVGTEAFF

J: TRBJ2-3
V: TRBV5-4
D: TRBD2
size: once
length: 19
DNA: TGTGCCAGCAGCTTGGTTGGAGCGGGGTTTCCGACTAGCACAGATACGCAGTATTTT
CDR3: CASSLVGAGFPTSTDTQYF

J: TRBJ2-2
V: TRBV11-3
D: .
size: .
length: 18
DNA: TGTGCCAGCAGCTGGAACCCGGACACAGAGACGAACACCGGGGAGCTGTTTTTT
CDR3: CASSWNPDTETNTGELFF

J: TRBJ2-3
V: TRBV19
D: .
size: .
length: 17
DNA: TGTGCCAGTAGTATGGGACCCCCGGGACTCGGGCTTGATACGCAGTATTTT
CDR3: CASSMGPPGLGLDTQYF